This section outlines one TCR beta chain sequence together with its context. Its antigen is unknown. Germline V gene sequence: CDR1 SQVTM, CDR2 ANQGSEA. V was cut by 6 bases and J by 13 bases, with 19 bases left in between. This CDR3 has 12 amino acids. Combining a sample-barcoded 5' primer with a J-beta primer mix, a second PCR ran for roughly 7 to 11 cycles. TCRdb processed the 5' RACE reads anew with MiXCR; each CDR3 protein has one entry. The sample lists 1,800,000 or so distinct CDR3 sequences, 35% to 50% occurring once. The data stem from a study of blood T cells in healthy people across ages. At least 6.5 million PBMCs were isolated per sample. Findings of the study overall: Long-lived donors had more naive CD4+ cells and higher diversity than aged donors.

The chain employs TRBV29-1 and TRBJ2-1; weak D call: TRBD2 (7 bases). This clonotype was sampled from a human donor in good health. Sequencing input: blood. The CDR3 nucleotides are TGCAGCGTGGGGGGCAGGCGGGAGACCCAGTTCTTC. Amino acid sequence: CSVGGRRETQFF.